This T cell receptor beta chain was profiled in a study of shared clonotypes between healthy human individuals. Findings and caveats of the study: As a rule, naive subsets had a larger estimated richness than memory subsets. Generation probabilities were higher for clonotypes shared across all four sorted-subset donors than for unshared ones.

A remark on this clone: Antigen specificity is unknown.

The method was immunoSEQ multiplex PCR; TCRdb's version includes in-frame clones alone and lacks a portion of them. In the table there are more than 2,000,000 clones, 85% to 95% of which are singletons. V gave up 5 bases and J gave up 1 base; unmatched junction bases: 5. Germline lookup yields CDR1 SGHTA and CDR2 FQGNSA. The length of the CDR3 is 15 residues. The sequence was collected from a man younger than 35 in good health. Some clones in this sample may be carry-over from other donors' samples. The chain has TRBV7-2 and TRBJ2-5, with 9 positions matching TRBD2. The material sequenced was naive CD4+ T cells from PBMCs. Specified subset: CD45RA+ positively selected. As DNA, the CDR3 is TGTGCCAGCAGCATTAGCGGGAGTCCCCAAGAGACCCAGTACTTC. Protein sequence: CASSISGSPQETQYF.